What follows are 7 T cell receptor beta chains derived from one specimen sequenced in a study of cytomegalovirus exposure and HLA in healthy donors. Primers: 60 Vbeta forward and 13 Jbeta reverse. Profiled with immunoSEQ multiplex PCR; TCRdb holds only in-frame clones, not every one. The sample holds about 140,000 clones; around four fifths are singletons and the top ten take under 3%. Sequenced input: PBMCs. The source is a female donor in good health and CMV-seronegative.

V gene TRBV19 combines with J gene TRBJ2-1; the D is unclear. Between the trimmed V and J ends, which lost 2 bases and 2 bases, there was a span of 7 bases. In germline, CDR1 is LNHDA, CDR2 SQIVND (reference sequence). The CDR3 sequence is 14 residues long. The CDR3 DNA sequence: TGTGCCAGTAGTATATCCAATGCCTACAATGAGCAGTTCTTC. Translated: CASSISNAYNEQFF.

CDR3 sequence: CASSLDSYNSPLHF. The CDR3 bases are TGTGCCAGCAGCCTGGACAGCTATAATTCACCCCTCCACTTT. The V and J genes are TRBV9 and TRBJ1-6, with D possibly TRBD1 on 6 matching bases. The CDR3 sequence is 14 residues long. Trimming took 4 bases from V and 3 from J, leaving 8 bases between them. CDR1 and CDR2 (germline): SGDLS, YYNGEE.

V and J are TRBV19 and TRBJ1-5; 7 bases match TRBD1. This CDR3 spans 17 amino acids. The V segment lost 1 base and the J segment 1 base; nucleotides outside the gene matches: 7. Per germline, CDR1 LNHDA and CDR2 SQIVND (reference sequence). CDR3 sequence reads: CASSIGRAGGSNQPQHF. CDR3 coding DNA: TGTGCCAGTAGTATAGGTCGGGCAGGGGGAAGCAATCAGCCCCAGCATTTT.

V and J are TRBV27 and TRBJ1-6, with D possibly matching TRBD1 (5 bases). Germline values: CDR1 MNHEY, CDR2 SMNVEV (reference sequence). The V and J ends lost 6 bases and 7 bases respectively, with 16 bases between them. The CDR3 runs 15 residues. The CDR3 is CASSRPTDLNSPLHF. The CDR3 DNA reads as TGTGCCAGCAGCCGCCCGACAGACCTAAATTCACCCCTCCACTTT.

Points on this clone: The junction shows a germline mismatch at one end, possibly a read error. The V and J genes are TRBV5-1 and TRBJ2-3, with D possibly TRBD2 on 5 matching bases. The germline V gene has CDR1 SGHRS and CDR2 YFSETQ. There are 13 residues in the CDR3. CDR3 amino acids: CASARGENLSMSF. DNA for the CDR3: TGCGCCAGCGCCCGGGGAGAGAACCTTAGCATGAGTTTT.

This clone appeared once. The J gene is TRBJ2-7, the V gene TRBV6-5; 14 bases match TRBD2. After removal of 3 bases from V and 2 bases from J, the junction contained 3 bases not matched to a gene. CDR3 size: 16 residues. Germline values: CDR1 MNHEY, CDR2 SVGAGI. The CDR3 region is CASSYRLAGGTYEQYF. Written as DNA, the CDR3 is TGTGCCAGCAGTTATCGACTAGCGGGGGGGACCTACGAGCAGTACTTC.

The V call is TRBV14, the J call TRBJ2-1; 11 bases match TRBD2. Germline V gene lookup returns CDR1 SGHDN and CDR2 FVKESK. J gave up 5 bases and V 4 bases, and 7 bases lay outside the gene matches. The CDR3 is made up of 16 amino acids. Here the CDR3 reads CASSLTGTSGHNEQFF. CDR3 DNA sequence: TGTGCCAGCAGCCTGACTGGGACTAGCGGACACAATGAGCAGTTCTTC.